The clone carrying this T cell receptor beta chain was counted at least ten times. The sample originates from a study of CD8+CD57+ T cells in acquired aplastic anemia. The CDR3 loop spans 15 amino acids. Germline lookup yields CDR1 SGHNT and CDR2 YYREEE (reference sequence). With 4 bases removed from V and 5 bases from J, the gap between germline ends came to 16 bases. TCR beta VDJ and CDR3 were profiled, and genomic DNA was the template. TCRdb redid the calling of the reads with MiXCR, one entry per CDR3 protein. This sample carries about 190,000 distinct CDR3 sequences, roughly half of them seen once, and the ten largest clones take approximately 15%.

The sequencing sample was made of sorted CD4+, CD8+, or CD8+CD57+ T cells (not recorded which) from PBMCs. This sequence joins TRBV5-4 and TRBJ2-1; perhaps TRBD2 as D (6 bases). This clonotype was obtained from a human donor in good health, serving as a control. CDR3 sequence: CASSPGGPRDNEQFF. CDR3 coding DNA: TGTGCCAGCAGCCCCGGAGGGCCTAGGGACAATGAGCAGTTCTTC.